The rows below give T cell receptor beta chains drawn from one sample of a study of blood T cell repertoires in COVID-19. Some clones are missing from TCRdb's copy, which holds only in-frame ones; the method was immunoSEQ multiplex PCR. The table has approximately 160,000 clones, about 88% seen once; the top ten hold over 15%. The material sequenced was peripheral blood. The receptors were sampled from a man aged 60 to 75 with active or convalescent COVID-19. Both conserved end residues are part of each CDR3. Fields, in order: D gene, V gene, J gene, clone size, CDR3 DNA, CDR3 protein. The D gene is left open where the match is weak. Some rows mark clone size as missing; the rest say once, few, many or name a class of expanded clone.

>TRBD1|TRBV6-5|TRBJ2-7|NA
TGTGCCAGCAGTTACGGAGGGAGTACAGGGGGTTACGAGCAGTACTTC
CASSYGGSTGGYEQYF
>NA|TRBV7-2|TRBJ1-5|NA
TGTGCCAGCAGCTTAGCGGAGGGTCTCAATCAGCCCCAGCATTTT
CASSLAEGLNQPQHF
>NA|TRBV13|TRBJ1-5|NA
TGTGCCAGCAGCTTACAGGGGAATCAGCCCCAGCATTTT
CASSLQGNQPQHF
>TRBD2|TRBV19|TRBJ2-7|NA
TGTGCCAGTAGTATCGGGACTAGCGGGAGCTACGAGCAGTACTTC
CASSIGTSGSYEQYF
>NA|TRBV18|TRBJ2-7|NA
TGTGCCAGCTCACACGAACAGACCTACGAGCAGTACTTC
CASSHEQTYEQYF
>TRBD1|TRBV7-9|TRBJ1-2|once
TGTGCCAGCAGCCAGACAGGGGGGACAGGCTACACCTTC
CASSQTGGTGYTF
>TRBD1|TRBV11-2|TRBJ1-2|NA
TGTGCCAGCAGCTCCAGACAGGGGGCAGTAGATGGCTACACCTTC
CASSSRQGAVDGYTF
>TRBD2|TRBV18|TRBJ2-5|NA
TGTGCCAGCTCATCGAGCGGGGCTGGGCAGACCCAGTACTTC
CASSSSGAGQTQYF
>TRBD2|TRBV10-3|TRBJ2-7|NA
TGTGCCCCCCCCGGGACTAGCCCCGAGCAGTACTTC
CAPPGTSPEQYF
>NA|TRBV18|TRBJ1-6|NA
TGTGCCAGCTCACAGGTCCTAGGGGATTCACCCCTCCACTTT
CASSQVLGDSPLHF
>TRBD2|TRBV25-1|TRBJ2-5|NA
TGTGCCAGCAGTAGAGGGAGGGGACTAGCGGTCCAAGAGACCCAGTACTTC
CASSRGRGLAVQETQYF
>TRBD1|TRBV6-5|TRBJ1-5|NA
TGTGCCAGCAGTACAACAGGGGGTCAGCCCCAGCATTTT
CASSTTGGQPQHF
>TRBD2|TRBV4-1|TRBJ2-5|NA
TGCGCCAGCAGCCCACAACAAGCGGGGGGGATAGAGACCCAGTACTTC
CASSPQQAGGIETQYF
>NA|TRBV5-1|TRBJ1-3|NA
TGCGCCAGCAGCTTCGGGACTGAGGGAAACACCATATATTTT
CASSFGTEGNTIYF
>TRBD1|TRBV3-1/TRBV3-2|TRBJ2-2|NA
TGTGCCACCCAAGGGACAGTCAGATCCGGGGAGCTGTTTTTT
CATQGTVRSGELFF
>NA|TRBV5-5|TRBJ2-7|NA
TGTGCCAGCAGCTTGGGTCCTTCCATGGAGTACGAGCAGTACTTC
CASSLGPSMEYEQYF
>TRBD1|TRBV5-5|TRBJ1-2|once
TGTGCCAGCAGCTTGGTCGGGACAGAGACAGGCTACACCTTC
CASSLVGTETGYTF
>TRBD1|TRBV5-1|TRBJ1-2|NA
TGCGCCAGCAGCTCCCTGGGACAGGGCGGGAACACCTTC
CASSSLGQGGNTF
>NA|TRBV19|TRBJ2-7|NA
TGTGCCAGTAGTAACCTTCAGGGCCTCGAGCAGTACTTC
CASSNLQGLEQYF
>NA|TRBV7-2|TRBJ1-2|NA
TGTGCCAGCAGCTTAAGCAGGGGTAACTATGGCTACACCTTC
CASSLSRGNYGYTF
>TRBD1|TRBV25-1|TRBJ2-1|few
TGTGCCAGCAGTGAATTTAGGACAGGGGGCGGCAATGAGCAGTTCTTC
CASSEFRTGGGNEQFF
>TRBD1|TRBV6-5|TRBJ1-5|NA
TGTGCCAGCAGTTTTGGGACAGATAGCAATCAGCCCCAGCATTTT
CASSFGTDSNQPQHF
>NA|TRBV6-5|TRBJ1-4|few
TGTGCCAGCAGGGACCAGGACAGAGAAAAACTGTTTTTT
CASRDQDREKLFF
>NA|TRBV29-1|TRBJ1-2|NA
TGCAGCGTTCACCAGGGTAACTATGGCTACACCTTC
CSVHQGNYGYTF
>NA|TRBV21-1|TRBJ1-3|NA
TGTGCCAGCAGCCCCTCCCCGGACAGGGGCTATGGAAACACCATATATTTT
CASSPSPDRGYGNTIYF
>NA|TRBV4-1|TRBJ1-1|NA
TGCGCCAGCAGCCAAACCTTAGACAGGAACACTGAAGCTTTCTTT
CASSQTLDRNTEAFF
>TRBD1|TRBV18|TRBJ2-5|NA
TGTGCCAGCTCACCACCGGACAGGCAAGAGACCCAGTACTTC
CASSPPDRQETQYF
>TRBD2|TRBV6-5|TRBJ2-7|NA
TGTGCCAGCAGTCCTAGCGGGGTCACCTACGAGCAGTACTTC
CASSPSGVTYEQYF
>NA|TRBV21-1|TRBJ1-4|NA
TGTGCCAGCAGCAAAGAAAGGGACACGGATAATGAAAAACTGTTTTTT
CASSKERDTDNEKLFF
>NA|TRBV6-5|TRBJ1-2|NA
TGTGCCAGCAGTTACCGACACGGCTATGGCTACACCTTC
CASSYRHGYGYTF
>TRBD1|TRBV18|TRBJ1-2|NA
TGTGCCAGCTCACAAGATCGGACCCCCGGACAGGGAAACTATGGCTACACCTTC
CASSQDRTPGQGNYGYTF
>TRBD2|TRBV20-1|TRBJ2-1|once
TGCAGTGCTAGTGATGGTAGCGGGAGGGACAATGAGCAGTTCTTC
CSASDGSGRDNEQFF
>NA|TRBV19|TRBJ2-3|NA
TGTGCCAGTAGACTCACCGGGAGAACAGATACGCAGTATTTT
CASRLTGRTDTQYF
>NA|TRBV18|TRBJ1-6|NA
TGTGCCAGCTCACCAACACAGGGTGGGTCGGAATCTGTCAATTCACCCCTCCACTTT
CASSPTQGGSESVNSPLHF
>NA|TRBV2|TRBJ1-5|NA
TGTGCCAGCAGAACCAGGGGTAGATACCCGAGGCCCCAGCATTTT
CASRTRGRYPRPQHF
>TRBD1|TRBV3-1/TRBV3-2|TRBJ2-7|few
TGTGCCAGCAGCCAAATCTCCGGGACAGTCTCCTACGAGCAGTACTTC
CASSQISGTVSYEQYF
>NA|TRBV4-2|TRBJ1-2|NA
TGTGCCAGCAGCCAAGATACGGGCCGGGGACAAGGAAACTATGGCTACACCTTC
CASSQDTGRGQGNYGYTF
>TRBD1|TRBV7-2|TRBJ2-2|NA
TGTGCCAGCAGCCAGGGACAGGCGGACACCGGGGAGCTGTTTTTT
CASSQGQADTGELFF
>TRBD2|TRBV18|TRBJ2-3|NA
TGTGCCAGCTCACCGATAGCGGGGGAGGGCACAGATACGCAGTATTTT
CASSPIAGEGTDTQYF
>NA|TRBV10-3|TRBJ1-3|NA
TGTGCCATCAGTGTAGAGGCGTACACCATATATTTT
CAISVEAYTIYF
>TRBD2|TRBV5-4|TRBJ2-3|NA
TGTGCCAGCAGCTTATGGCTAGCGGGGGGCACAGATACGCAGTATTTT
CASSLWLAGGTDTQYF
>TRBD1|TRBV10-3|TRBJ1-3|NA
TGTGCCATCCGCGCGGGACAGGGGGCGGCTGGGTCTGGAAACACCATATATTTT
CAIRAGQGAAGSGNTIYF
>NA|TRBV11-2|TRBJ1-2|NA
TGTGCCAGCAGCTTAAATGACGGGGGCTACACCTTC
CASSLNDGGYTF
>NA|TRBV7-9|TRBJ1-3|NA
TGTGCCAGCAGCTTACAGGGTTTCTCTGGAAACACCATATATTTT
CASSLQGFSGNTIYF
>TRBD1|TRBV4-1|TRBJ1-1|NA
TGCGCCAGCAGCCGAGGACAGGGGAGAGACACTGAAGCTTTCTTT
CASSRGQGRDTEAFF
>TRBD2|TRBV4-2|TRBJ2-1|NA
TGTGCCAGCAGCCAAGATGGGCGGGGGGCCTACAATGAGCAGTTCTTC
CASSQDGRGAYNEQFF